This entry lists 9 T cell receptor beta chains sequenced from one sample in a study of identical twins (dated by TCRdb to the mid-2010s). Library preparation was by 5' RACE. TCRdb names Illumina HiSeq 2000 as the instrument used. TCRdb applied fastp at Q25 and MiXCR to the public reads, then kept only in-frame beta chains. Each record represents a unique CDR3 protein, reported with the most common genes and DNA among its rows. The sample has 450,000 or so distinct CDR3 sequences on record, 14% of them singletons. The ten largest clones take up around 0.52% of the sample. These data are also associated with another study on yellow fever vaccine responses in identical twins.

The source material was CD4+ T cells sorted from blood. Receptor source: a young woman in good health.

This clonotype was counted between two and nine times. This chain joins TRBV2 and TRBJ2-7; 12 bases match TRBD2. The germline CDR1 and CDR2 sequences are SNHLY and FYNNEI. V lost 4 bases, J lost 9 bases, and 10 bases stayed unmatched. The CDR3 covers 15 residues. CDR3 coding DNA: TGTGCCAGCAGTGTTCTAGCGGGAGGGACTACTCCGCAGTACTTC. This gives the protein CASSVLAGGTTPQYF.

A note on this clonotype: The junction and the germline gene differ at one end; a read error may be behind it. The chain combines TRBV7-7 with TRBJ2-4; a weak D match, TRBD1 (6 bases). The CDR3 length is 17 residues. Germline V gives CDR1 SSHAT, CDR2 FNYEAQ (reference sequence). The CDR3, as DNA: TGTGCTAGCAGCTTAGAAGGGCAGTGGGGGCAGGAAAACATTCAGTACTTC. Residues: CASSLEGQWGQENIQYF.

This clonotype was found a few times. The chain joins TRBV2 to TRBJ2-1, with D possibly being TRBD1 or TRBD2 (5 bases each). Germline V gene data show CDR1 as SNHLY and CDR2 as FYNNEI. The CDR3 covers 15 residues. Deletions cut 6 bases from V and 4 bases from J, with 16 bases between. CDR3 in DNA: TGTGCCAGCAGGACGACCGGGACCCCTTACAATGAGCAGTTCTTC. This sequence encodes CASRTTGTPYNEQFF.

The V call is TRBV20-1, the J call TRBJ2-3; TRBD2 agrees at 10 bases. The V segment lost 8 bases and the J segment 1 base; nucleotides outside the gene matches: 12. The CDR3 runs 16 residues. CDR1 is DFQATT, CDR2 SNEGSKA, per germline (reference sequence). The CDR3 coding sequence is TGCAGTCCAAAGCGGAGGCTAGCGGGAGGCACAGATACGCAGTATTTT. Translating it yields CSPKRRLAGGTDTQYF.

This clonotype was counted at least ten times. The chain combines TRBV4-3 with TRBJ2-2; D call uncertain. The germline V gene encodes CDR1 LGHNA and CDR2 YSLEER. The V and J ends lost 0 bases and 6 bases respectively, with 8 bases between them. The CDR3 runs 14 residues. The CDR3 DNA reads TGCGCCAGCAGCCAAGATAGGTGGGCCGGGGAGCTGTTTTTT. Protein: CASSQDRWAGELFF.

This clonotype was picked up a small number of times. The rearrangement links TRBV5-1 to TRBJ2-7, with 9 bases matching TRBD2. The length of the CDR3 is 15 residues. Germline V lookup: CDR1 SGHRS, CDR2 YFSETQ. After removal of 2 bases from V and 4 bases from J, the junction contained 7 bases not matched to a gene. The DNA for the CDR3 is TGCGCCAGCAGCTTAACCCCTAGCGGGACTTACGAGCAGTACTTC. It codes for CASSLTPSGTYEQYF.

This clonotype was observed many times. An end of the junction does not agree with germline; a read error may underlie this. V is TRBV24-1 and J is TRBJ2-5, with no clear D. The V gene's germline CDR1 is KGHDR and CDR2 SFDVKD. This CDR3 is built from 12 residues. CDR3 nucleotide sequence: TGTGCCACCAGTGACCCATTCGGCTGGACCAACTTC. Residues: CATSDPFGWTNF.

This clonotype was detected many times. The chain combines TRBV20-1 with TRBJ2-1; 7 bases are shared with TRBD1. This CDR3 spans 16 amino acids. Germline values: CDR1 DFQATT, CDR2 SNEGSKA (reference sequence). The trim removed 5 bases at V and 5 bases at J, leaving 15 bases unmatched. Written as DNA, the CDR3 is TGCAGTGCTCATCAGGACAGGATGGAAATTAACAATGAGCAGTTCTTC. Translating gives CSAHQDRMEINNEQFF.

This clonotype turned up a few times. The rearrangement uses TRBV7-2 and TRBJ2-3; D tentatively reads TRBD1 or TRBD2 (6 bases each). The CDR3 runs 16 residues. Germline V lookup: CDR1 SGHTA, CDR2 FQGNSA. The V and J ends lost 5 bases and 3 bases respectively, with 18 bases between them. CDR3 residues: CASSARGGGSTDTQYF. The CDR3 coding sequence is TGTGCCAGCAGCGCCCGAGGAGGGGGGTCGACAGATACGCAGTATTTT.